This TCR beta chain was sequenced in a study of molecular identifiers for immune sequencing clone quantification. In this sample, this clonotype turned up many times. TCRdb re-called the PCR reads through MiXCR, storing one row per CDR3 protein. In the table there are around 320,000 distinct CDR3 sequences, roughly 23% of which are singletons. CDR3 length equals 11 residues. Germline CDR1 is SQVTM and CDR2 is ANQGSEA. Between the trimmed V and J ends, which lost 8 bases and 5 bases, there was a span of 12 bases. This TCR derives from a human donor in good health. Some libraries in this study had Jurkat cell RNA spiked in. The sample taken for sequencing was naive CD8+ T cells from blood, with Jurkat cell RNA spiked in. The subset: FACS-sorted CD8+CD4-CCR7+CD45RA+ naive T cells. The gene calls are TRBV29-1 and TRBJ2-5; D ambiguous. CDR3 DNA sequence: TGCAGCCTACGGATCCAGGAGACCCAGTACTTC. Encoded protein: CSLRIQETQYF.